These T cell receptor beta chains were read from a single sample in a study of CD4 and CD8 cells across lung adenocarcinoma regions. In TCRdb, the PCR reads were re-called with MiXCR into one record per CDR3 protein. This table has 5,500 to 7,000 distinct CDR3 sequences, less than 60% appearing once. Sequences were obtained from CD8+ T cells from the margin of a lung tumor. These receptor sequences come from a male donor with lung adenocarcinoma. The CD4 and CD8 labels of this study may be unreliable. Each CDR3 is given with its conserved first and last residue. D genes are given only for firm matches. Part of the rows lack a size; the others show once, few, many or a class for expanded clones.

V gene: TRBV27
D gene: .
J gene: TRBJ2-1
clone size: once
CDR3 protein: CASSPRDSSYNEQFF
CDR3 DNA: TGTGCCAGCAGTCCTCGCGATAGCTCCTACAATGAGCAGTTCTTC

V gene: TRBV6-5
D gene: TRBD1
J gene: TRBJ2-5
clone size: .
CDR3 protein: CASSYRDRQETQYF
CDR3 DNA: TGTGCCAGCAGTTACCGGGACAGGCAAGAGACCCAGTACTTC

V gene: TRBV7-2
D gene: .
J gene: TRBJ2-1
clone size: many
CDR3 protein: CASSLSGGQTYNEQFF
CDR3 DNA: TGTGCCAGCAGCCTAAGTGGTGGACAGACTTACAATGAGCAGTTCTTC

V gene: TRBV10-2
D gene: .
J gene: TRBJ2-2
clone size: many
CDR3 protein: CASRGPGNTGELFF
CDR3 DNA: TGCGCCAGCAGGGGGCCGGGGAACACCGGGGAGCTGTTTTTT

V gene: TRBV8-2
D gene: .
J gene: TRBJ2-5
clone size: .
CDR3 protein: CAQIIKKKKF
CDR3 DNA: TGTGCCCAGATAATTAAAAAAAAAAAATTT

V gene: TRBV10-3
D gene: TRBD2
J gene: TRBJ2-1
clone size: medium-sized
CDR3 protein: CAISELGEREGRLHNEQFF
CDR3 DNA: TGTGCCATCAGTGAGCTCGGGGAGCGGGAGGGGCGACTCCACAATGAGCAGTTCTTC

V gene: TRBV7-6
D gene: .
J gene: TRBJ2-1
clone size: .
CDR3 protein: CASSLEPPRQPNEQFF
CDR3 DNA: TGTGCCAGCAGCTTAGAACCCCCCAGGCAACCAAATGAGCAGTTCTTC

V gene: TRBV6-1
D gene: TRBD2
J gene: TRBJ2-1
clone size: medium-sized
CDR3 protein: CASSGVPGTRGEAREQFF
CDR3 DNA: TGTGCCAGCAGTGGAGTTCCCGGGACTAGGGGGGAGGCTCGTGAGCAGTTCTTC

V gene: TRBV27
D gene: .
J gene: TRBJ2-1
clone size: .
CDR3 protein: CASSLSVTAGEQFF
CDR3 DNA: TGTGCCAGCAGTTTATCTGTCACGGCCGGTGAGCAGTTCTTT

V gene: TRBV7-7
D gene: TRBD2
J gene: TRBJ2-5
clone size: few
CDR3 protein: CASSPLAGEETQYF
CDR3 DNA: TGTGCTAGCAGCCCTCTAGCGGGAGAAGAGACCCAGTACTTC